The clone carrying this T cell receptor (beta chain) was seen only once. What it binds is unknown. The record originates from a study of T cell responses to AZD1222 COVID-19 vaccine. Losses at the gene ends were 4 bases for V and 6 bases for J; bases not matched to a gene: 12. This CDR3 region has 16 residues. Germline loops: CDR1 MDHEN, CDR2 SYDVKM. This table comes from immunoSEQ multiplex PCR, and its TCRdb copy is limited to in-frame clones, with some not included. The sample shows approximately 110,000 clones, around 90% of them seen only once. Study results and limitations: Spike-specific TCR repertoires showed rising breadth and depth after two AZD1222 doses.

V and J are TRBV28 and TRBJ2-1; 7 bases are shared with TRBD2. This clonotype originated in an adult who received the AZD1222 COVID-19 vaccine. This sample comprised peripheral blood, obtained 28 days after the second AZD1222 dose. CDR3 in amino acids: CASSSISAGNINEQFF. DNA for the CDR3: TGTGCCAGCAGTTCCATCTCAGCGGGGAACATCAATGAGCAGTTCTTC.